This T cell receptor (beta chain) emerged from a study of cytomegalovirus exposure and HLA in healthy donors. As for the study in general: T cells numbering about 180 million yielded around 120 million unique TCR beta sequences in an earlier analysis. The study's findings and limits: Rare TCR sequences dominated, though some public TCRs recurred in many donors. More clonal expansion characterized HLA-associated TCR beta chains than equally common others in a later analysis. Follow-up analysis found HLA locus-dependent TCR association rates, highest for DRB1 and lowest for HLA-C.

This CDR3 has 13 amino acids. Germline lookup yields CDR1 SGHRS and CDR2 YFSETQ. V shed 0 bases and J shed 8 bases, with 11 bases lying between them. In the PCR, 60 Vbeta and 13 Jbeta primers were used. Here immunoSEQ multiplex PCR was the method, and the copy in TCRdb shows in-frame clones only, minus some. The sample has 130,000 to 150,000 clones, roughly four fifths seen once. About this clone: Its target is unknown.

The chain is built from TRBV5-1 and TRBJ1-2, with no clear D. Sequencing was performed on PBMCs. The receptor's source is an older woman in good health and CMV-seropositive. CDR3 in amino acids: CASSLAGVRGYTF. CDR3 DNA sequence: TGCGCCAGCAGCTTGGCCGGTGTACGGGGCTACACCTTC.